This TCR beta chain was sequenced in a study of breast tumors, draining lymph nodes, adjacent tissues. General study results and limits: Most tumor T cells seemingly derive from lymph node, then expand in tumor. Tumors had less TCR diversity than lymph nodes, more than nontumor tissue. Luminal-like breast cancer showed significantly greater tumor-nontumor repertoire similarity than basal-like breast cancer did.

Comment on this clonotype: No antigen is known for it.

TCRdb re-called the multiplex PCR reads with MiXCR, one entry per CDR3 protein. The sample holds approximately 230,000 distinct CDR3 sequences, 30% to 35% seen once. Axillary draining lymph nodes of breast cancer patients supplied the node samples. The length of the CDR3 is 14 residues. CDR1 is DFQATT, CDR2 SNEGSKA, per germline (reference sequence). The germline V and J ends were trimmed by 1 base and 4 bases, with 13 bases remaining between them. V gene TRBV20-1 combines with J gene TRBJ1-2; maybe TRBD1 (6 bases). This clonotype originated in a female donor with breast cancer. Some clones in this sample may be carry-over from other donors' samples. Sequencing input: axillary lymph node tissue. As DNA, the CDR3 is TGCAGTGCTAGAGGGTTAGGGGGGGGCTATGGCTACACCTTC. Translating it yields CSARGLGGGYGYTF.